This T cell receptor beta chain was obtained from a study of CD8 T cells in ankylosing spondylitis. TCRdb analysed the 5' RACE reads with MiXCR anew, one entry per CDR3 protein. The sample gives about 240,000 distinct CDR3 sequences, roughly 10% of which show up once; 2.6% is in the top ten. Germline V gene lookup returns CDR1 SGHVS and CDR2 FNYEAQ. After removal of 4 bases from V and 10 bases from J, the junction contained 7 bases not matched to a gene. The CDR3 consists of 14 residues. In its sample, this clonotype was seen many times. This clonotype was sampled from a male donor with ankylosing spondylitis or in good health (not recorded which). The chain recombines TRBV7-6 with TRBJ1-6; 7 positions agree with TRBD1. Source material: blood, either unsorted or a sorted T cell fraction (not recorded which). In DNA form, the CDR3 reads TGTGCCAGCAGCTCTGGGGACAGATCCTCACCCCTCCACTTT. Amino acids: CASSSGDRSSPLHF.